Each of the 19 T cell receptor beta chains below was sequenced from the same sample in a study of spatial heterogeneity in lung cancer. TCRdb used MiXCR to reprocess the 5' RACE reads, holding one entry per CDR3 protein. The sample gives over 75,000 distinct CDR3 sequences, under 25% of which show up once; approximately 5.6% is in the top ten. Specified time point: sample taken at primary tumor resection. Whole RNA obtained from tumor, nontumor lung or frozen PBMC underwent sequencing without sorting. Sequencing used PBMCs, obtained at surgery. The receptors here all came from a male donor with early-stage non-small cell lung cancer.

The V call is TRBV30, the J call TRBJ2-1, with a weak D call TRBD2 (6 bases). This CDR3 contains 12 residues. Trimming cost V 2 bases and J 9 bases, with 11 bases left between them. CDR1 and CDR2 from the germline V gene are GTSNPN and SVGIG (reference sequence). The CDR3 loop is CAWSLGRGEQFF. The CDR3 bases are TGTGCCTGGAGTTTAGGGCGGGGTGAGCAGTTCTTC.

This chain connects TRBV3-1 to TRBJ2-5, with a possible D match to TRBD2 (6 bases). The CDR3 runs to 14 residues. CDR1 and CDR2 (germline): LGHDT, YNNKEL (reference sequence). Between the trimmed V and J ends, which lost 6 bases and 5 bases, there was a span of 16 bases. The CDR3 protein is CASRAGTWKETQYF. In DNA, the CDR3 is TGTGCCAGCAGAGCCGGGACTTGGAAGGAGACCCAGTACTTC.

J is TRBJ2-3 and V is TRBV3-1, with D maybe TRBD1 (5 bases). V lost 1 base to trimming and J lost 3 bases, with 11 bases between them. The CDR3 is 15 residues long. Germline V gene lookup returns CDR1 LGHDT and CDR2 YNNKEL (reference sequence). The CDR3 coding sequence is TGTGCCAGCAGCCAAGGGTGGCAGGGAACAGATACGCAGTATTTT. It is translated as CASSQGWQGTDTQYF.

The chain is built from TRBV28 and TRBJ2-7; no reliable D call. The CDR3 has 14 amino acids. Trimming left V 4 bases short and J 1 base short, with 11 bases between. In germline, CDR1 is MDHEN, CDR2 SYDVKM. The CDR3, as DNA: TGTGCCAGCAGTTCGCCCGGACGGTCCTACGAGCAGTACTTC. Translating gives CASSSPGRSYEQYF.

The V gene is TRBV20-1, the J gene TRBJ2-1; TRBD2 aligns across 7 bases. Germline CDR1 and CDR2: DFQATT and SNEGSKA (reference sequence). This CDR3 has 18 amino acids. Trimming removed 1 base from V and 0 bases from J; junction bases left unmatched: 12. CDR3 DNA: TGCAGTGCTAGAGGCTCCCTCTCCGGCGGGAGCTCCTACAATGAGCAGTTCTTC. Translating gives CSARGSLSGGSSYNEQFF.

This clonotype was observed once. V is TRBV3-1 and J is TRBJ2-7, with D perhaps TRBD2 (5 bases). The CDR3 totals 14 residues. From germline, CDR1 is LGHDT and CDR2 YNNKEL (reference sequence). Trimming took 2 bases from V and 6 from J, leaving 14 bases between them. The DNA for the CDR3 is TGTGCCAGCAGCCAATTGAGCGGTCGGGGCGAGCAGTACTTC. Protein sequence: CASSQLSGRGEQYF.

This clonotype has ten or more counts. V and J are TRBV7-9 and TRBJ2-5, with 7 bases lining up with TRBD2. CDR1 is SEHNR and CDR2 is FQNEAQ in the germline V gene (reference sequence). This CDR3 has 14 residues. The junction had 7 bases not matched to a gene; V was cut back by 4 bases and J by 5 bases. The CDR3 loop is CASSWRTRVETQYF. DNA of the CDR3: TGTGCCAGCAGCTGGAGGACTAGAGTGGAGACCCAGTACTTC.

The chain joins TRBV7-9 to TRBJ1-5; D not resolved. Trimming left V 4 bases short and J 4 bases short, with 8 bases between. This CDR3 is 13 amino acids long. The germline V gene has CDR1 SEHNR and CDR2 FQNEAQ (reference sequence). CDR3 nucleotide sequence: TGTGCCAGCAGCTCCACCCTTAATCAGCCCCAGCATTTT. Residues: CASSSTLNQPQHF.

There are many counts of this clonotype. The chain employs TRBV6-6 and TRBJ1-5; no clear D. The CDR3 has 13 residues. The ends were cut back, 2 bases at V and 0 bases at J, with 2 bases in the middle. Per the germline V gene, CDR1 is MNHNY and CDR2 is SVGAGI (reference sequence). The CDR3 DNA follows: TGTGCCAGCAGTTACGATAGCAATCAGCCCCAGCATTTT. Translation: CASSYDSNQPQHF.

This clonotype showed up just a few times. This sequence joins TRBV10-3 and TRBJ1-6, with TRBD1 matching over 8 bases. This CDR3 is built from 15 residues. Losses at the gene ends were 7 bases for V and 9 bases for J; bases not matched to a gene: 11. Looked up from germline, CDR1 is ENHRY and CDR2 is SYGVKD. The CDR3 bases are TGTGCCATCAAGAAAACGACAGGGGCAGGTTCACCCCTCCACTTT. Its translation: CAIKKTTGAGSPLHF.

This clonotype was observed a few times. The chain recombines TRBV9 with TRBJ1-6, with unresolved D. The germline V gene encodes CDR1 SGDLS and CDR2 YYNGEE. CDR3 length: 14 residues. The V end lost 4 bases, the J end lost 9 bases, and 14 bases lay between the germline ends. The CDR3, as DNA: TGTGCCAGCAGCCCCCCCGGAACTTTTTCACCCCTCCACTTT. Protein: CASSPPGTFSPLHF.

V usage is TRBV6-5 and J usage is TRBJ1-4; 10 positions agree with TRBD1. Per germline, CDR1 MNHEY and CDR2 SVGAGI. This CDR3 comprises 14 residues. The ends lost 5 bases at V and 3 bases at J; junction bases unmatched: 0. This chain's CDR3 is CASSGTGANEKLFF. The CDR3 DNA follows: TGTGCCAGCAGTGGGACAGGGGCTAATGAAAAACTGTTTTTT.

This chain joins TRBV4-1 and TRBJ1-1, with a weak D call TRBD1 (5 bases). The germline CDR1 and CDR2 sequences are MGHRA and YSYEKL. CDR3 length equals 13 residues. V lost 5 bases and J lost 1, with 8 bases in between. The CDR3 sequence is CASSSRGNTEAFF. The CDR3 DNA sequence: TGCGCCAGCAGCTCTAGGGGGAACACTGAAGCTTTCTTT.

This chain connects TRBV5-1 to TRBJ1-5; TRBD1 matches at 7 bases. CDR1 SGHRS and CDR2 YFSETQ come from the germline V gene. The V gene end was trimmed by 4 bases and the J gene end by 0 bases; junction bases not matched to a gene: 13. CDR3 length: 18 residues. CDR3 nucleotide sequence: TGCGCCAGCAGCCCCGGGACAGTCAACTCAAATAGCAATCAGCCCCAGCATTTT. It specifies CASSPGTVNSNSNQPQHF.

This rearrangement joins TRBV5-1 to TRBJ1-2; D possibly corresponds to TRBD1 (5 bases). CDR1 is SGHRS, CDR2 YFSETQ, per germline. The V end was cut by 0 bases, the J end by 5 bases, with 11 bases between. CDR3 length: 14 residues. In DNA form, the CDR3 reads TGCGCCAGCAGCTTGGTAGAGGGGAGATATGGCTACACCTTC. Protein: CASSLVEGRYGYTF.

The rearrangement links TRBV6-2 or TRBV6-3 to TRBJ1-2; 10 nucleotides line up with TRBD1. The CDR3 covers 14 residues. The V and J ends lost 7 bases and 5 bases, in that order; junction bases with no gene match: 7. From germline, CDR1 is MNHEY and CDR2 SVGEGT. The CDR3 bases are TGTGCCAGCAAAAGACAGGGGGCTTCTTATGGCTACACCTTC. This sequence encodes CASKRQGASYGYTF.

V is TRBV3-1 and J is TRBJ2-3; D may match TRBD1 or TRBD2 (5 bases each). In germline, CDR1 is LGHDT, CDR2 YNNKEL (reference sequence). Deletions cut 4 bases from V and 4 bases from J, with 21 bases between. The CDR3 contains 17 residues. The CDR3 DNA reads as TGTGCCAGCAGCCTACCTGGGTTAGGGACGCTTTCAGATACGCAGTATTTT. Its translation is CASSLPGLGTLSDTQYF.

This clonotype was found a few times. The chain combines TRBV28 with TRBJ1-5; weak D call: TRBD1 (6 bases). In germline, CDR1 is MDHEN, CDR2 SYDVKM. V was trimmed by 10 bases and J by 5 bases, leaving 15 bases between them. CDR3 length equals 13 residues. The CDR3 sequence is CATKQGQYQPQHF. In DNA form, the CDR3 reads TGTGCCACCAAACAGGGCCAATATCAGCCCCAGCATTTT.

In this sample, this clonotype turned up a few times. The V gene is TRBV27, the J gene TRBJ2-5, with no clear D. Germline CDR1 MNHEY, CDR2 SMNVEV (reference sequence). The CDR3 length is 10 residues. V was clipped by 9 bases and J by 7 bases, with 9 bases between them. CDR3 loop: CARFRGTQYF. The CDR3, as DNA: TGTGCCAGATTTCGAGGGACCCAGTACTTC.